Sequencing of this T cell receptor beta chain was carried out in a study of breast tumors, draining lymph nodes, adjacent tissues. Turning to this clonotype: No antigen is known for it.

TCRdb re-analysed the multiplex PCR reads in MiXCR, keeping a single row per CDR3 protein. This table has 150,000 to 250,000 distinct CDR3 sequences, 25% to 40% appearing once. Study results and caveats: The lymph node origin of tumor T cells was framed as consistent with a hypothesis, not demonstrated. Luminal-like breast cancer showed significantly higher tumor–nontumor repertoire similarity than basal-like. Findings are consistent with lymph node origin and intratumoral expansion of most tumor T cells. Tumor TCR diversity was below lymph nodes but above nontumor tissue.

CDR3 size: 17 residues. The germline V gene has CDR1 MNHEY and CDR2 SMNVEV (reference sequence). V was cut by 10 bases and J by 4 bases, with 25 bases left in between. The lymph nodes were axillary draining lymph nodes from breast cancer patients. The chain uses TRBV27 and TRBJ2-2; TRBD1 might be the D (7 bases). The sequencing input was axillary lymph node tissue. The sequence derives from a female donor with breast cancer. Some clones in this sample may be carry-over from other donors' samples. The CDR3 DNA reads as TGTGCCACCAAGCCCTATGAGGGGGCGGGATTCACCGGGGAGCTGTTTTTT. Translating it yields CATKPYEGAGFTGELFF.